This T cell receptor (beta chain) was obtained from a study of radiation and T cells in renal cell carcinoma. Background on the study: Nephrectomy followed 15 Gy stereotactic body radiation by 4 weeks.

The V gene's germline CDR1 is LNHDA and CDR2 SQIVND (reference sequence). The CDR3 consists of 14 residues. With 5 bases removed from V and 3 bases from J, the gap between germline ends came to 13 bases. The study, taken as a whole, reports: In blood, top tumor clones expanded by 2 weeks, shrinking by 4.

Time point reported: blood 2 weeks post-SBRT. Treatment defined: 15 Gy SBRT to primary tumor, nephrectomy 4 weeks later. Clear cell pathology was present in this patient's renal cell carcinoma. TCRdb's copy holds only in-frame clones and misses some; the assay was immunoSEQ multiplex PCR. The table includes 100,000 to 150,000 clones, approximately 80% detected once. About this clone itself: Its specificity is not known.

The gene calls are TRBV19 and TRBJ2-5; a possible D gene is TRBD2 (6 bases). Here the sequenced sample was blood, taken from a patient whose treatment included radiotherapy and nephrectomy. The TCR comes from an older woman with renal cell carcinoma. The chain's CDR3 is CASSLNGGEETQYF. In DNA, the CDR3 is TGTGCCAGTAGTTTGAACGGGGGAGAAGAGACCCAGTACTTC.